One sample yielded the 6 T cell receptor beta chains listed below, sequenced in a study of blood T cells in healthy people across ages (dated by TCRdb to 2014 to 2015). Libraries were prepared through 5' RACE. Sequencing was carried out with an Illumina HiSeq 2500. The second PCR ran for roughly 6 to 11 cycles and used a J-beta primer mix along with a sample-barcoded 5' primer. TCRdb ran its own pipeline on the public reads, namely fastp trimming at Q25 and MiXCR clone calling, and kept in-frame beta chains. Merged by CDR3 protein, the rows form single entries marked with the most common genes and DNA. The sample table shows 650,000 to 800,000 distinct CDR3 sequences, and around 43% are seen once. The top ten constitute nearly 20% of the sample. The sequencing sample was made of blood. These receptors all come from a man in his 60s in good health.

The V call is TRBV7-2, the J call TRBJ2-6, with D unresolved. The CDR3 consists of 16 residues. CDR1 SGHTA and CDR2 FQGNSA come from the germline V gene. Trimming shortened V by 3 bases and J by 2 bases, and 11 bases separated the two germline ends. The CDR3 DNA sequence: TGTGCCAGCAGCTTGGACGGAAAGCCTGGGGCCAACGTCCTGACTTTC. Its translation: CASSLDGKPGANVLTF.

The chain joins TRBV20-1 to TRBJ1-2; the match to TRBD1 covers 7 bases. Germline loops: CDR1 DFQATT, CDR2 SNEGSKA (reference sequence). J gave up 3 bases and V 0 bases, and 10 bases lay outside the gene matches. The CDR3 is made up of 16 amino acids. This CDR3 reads CSAREWEGDSHYGYTF. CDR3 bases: TGCAGTGCTAGAGAGTGGGAGGGGGACAGTCACTATGGCTACACCTTC.

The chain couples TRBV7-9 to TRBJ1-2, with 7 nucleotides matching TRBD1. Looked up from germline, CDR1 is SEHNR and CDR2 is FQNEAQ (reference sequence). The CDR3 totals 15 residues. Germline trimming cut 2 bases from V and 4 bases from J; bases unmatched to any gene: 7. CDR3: CASSLLEGALYGYTF. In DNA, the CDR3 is TGTGCCAGCAGCTTATTGGAGGGGGCGCTCTATGGCTACACCTTC.

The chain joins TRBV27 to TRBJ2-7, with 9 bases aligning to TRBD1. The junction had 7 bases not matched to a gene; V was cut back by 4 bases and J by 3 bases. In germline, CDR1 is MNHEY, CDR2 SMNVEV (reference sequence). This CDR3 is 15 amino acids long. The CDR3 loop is CASSYGQGRVYEQYF. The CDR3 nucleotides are TGTGCCAGCAGTTACGGACAGGGGAGGGTCTACGAGCAGTACTTC.

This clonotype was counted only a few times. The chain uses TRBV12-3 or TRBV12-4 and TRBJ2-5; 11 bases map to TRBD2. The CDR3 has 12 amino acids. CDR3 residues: CRLAGGLKTQYF. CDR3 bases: TGTCGATTAGCGGGGGGGCTCAAGACCCAGTACTTC.

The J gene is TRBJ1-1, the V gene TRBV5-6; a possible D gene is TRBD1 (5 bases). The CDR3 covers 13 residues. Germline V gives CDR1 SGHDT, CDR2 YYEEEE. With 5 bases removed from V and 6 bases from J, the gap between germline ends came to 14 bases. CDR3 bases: TGTGCCAGCAGTTACGGACACCTCCCTGAAGCTTTCTTT. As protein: CASSYGHLPEAFF.